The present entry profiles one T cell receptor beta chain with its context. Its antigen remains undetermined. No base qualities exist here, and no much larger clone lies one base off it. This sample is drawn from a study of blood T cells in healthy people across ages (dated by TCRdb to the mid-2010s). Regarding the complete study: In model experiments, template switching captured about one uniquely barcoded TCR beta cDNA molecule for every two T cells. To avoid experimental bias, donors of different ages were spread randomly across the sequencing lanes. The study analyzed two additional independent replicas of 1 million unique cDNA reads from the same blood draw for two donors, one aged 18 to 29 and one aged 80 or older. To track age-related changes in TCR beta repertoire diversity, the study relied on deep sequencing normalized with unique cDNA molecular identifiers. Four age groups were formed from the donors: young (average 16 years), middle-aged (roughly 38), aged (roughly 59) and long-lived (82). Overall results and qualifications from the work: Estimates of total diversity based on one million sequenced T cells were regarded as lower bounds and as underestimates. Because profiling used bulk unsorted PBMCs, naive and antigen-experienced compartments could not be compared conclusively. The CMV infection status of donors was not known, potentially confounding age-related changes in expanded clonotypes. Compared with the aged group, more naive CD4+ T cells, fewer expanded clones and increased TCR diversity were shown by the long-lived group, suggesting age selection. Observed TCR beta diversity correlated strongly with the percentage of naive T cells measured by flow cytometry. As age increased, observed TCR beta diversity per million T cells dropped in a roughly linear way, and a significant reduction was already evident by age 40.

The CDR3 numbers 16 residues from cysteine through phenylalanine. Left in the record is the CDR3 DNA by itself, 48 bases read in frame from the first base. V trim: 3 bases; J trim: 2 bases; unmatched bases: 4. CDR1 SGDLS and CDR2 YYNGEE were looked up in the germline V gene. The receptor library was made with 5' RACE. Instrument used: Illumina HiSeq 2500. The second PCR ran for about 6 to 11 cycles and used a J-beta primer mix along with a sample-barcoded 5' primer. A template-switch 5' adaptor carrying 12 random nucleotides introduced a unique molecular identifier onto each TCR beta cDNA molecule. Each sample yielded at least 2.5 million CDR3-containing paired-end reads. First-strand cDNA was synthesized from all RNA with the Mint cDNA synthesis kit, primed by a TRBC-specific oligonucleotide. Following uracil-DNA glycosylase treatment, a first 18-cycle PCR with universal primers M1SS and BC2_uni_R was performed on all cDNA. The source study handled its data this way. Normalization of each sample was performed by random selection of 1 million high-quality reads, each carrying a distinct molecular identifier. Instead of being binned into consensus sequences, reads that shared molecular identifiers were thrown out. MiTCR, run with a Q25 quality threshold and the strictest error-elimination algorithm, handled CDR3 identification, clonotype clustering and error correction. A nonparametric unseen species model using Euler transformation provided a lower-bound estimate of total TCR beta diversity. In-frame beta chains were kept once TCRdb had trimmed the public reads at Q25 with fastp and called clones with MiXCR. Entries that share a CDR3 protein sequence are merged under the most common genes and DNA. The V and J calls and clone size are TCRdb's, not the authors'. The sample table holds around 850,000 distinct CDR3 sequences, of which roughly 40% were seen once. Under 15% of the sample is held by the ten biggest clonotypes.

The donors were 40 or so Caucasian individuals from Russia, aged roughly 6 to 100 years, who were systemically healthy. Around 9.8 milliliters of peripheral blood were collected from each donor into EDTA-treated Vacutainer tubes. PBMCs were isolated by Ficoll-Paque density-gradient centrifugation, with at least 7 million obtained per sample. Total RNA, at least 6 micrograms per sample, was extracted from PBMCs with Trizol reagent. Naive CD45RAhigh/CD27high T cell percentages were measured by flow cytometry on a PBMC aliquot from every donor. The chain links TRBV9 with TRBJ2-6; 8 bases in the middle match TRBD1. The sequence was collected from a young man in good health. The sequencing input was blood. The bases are TGTGCCAGCAGCGATGGACAGGGACCTGGGGCCAACGTCCTGACTTTC. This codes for CASSDGQGPGANVLTF.